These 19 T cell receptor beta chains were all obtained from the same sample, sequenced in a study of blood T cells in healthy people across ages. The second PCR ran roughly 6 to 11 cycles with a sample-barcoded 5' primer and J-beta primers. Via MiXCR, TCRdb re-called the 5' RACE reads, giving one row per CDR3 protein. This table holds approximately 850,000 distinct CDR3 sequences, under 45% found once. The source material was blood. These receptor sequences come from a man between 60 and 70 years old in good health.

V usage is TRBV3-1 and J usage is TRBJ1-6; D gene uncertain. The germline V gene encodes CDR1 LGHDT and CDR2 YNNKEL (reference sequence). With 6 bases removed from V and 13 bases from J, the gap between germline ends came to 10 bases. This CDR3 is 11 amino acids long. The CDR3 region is CASRSSGPLHF. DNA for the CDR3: TGTGCCAGCAGATCGTCGGGGCCCCTCCACTTT.

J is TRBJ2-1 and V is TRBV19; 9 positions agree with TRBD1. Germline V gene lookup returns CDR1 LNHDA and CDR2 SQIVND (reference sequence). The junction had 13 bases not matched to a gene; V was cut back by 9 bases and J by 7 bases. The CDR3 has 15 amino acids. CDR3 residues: CASTTGTGWPNEQFF. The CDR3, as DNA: TGTGCCAGCACAACCGGGACAGGGTGGCCAAATGAGCAGTTCTTC. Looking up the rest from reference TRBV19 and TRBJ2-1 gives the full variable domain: DGGITQSPKYLFRKEGQNVTLSCEQNLNHDAMYWYRQDPGQGLRLIYYSQIVNDFQKGDIAEGYSVSREKKESFPLTVTSAQKNPTAFYLCASTTGTGWPNEQFFGPGTRLTVL.

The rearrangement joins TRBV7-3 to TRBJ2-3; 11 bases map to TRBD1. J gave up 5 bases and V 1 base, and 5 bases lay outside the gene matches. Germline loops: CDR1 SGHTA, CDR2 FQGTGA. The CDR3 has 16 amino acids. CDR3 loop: CASSLIGQGAGDTQYF. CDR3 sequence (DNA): TGTGCCAGCAGCTTAATTGGACAGGGGGCTGGAGATACGCAGTATTTT. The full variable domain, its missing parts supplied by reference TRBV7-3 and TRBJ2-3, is GAGVSQTPSNKVTEKGKYVELRCDPISGHTALYWYRQSLGQGPEFLIYFQGTGAADDSGLPNDRFFAVRPEGSVSTLKIQRTERGDSAVYLCASSLIGQGAGDTQYFGPGTRLTVL.

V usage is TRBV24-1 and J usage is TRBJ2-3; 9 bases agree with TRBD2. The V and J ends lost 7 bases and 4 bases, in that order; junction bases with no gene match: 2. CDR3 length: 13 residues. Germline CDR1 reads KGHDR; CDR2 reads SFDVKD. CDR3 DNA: TGTGCCACCAGCGCGGGGGGGCCAGATACGCAGTATTTT. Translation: CATSAGGPDTQYF.

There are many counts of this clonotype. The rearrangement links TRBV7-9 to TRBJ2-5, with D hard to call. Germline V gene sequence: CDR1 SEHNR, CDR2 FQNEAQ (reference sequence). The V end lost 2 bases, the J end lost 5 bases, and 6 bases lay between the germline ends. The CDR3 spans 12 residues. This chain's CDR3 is CASSLNSETQYF. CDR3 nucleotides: TGTGCCAGCAGCTTAAATTCCGAGACCCAGTACTTC.

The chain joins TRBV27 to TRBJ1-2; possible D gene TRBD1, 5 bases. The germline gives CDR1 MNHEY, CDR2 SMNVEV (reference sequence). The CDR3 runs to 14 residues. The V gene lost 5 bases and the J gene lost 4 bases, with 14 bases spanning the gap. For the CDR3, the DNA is TGTGCCAGCAGTGCGCACCAGGGATCCTATGGCTACACCTTC. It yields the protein CASSAHQGSYGYTF.

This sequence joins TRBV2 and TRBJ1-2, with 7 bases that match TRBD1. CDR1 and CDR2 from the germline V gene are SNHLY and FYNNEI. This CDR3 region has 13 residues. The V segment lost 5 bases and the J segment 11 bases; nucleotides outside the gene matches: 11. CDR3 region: CASSSAGQAQYTF. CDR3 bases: TGTGCCAGCAGTTCTGCCGGACAGGCCCAATACACCTTC.

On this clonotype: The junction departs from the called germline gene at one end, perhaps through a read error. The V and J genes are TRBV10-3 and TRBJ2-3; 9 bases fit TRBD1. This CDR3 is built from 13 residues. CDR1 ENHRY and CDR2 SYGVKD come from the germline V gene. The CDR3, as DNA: TGTGCCACCGGACAGGGGTCCACAGATGCGCAGTATTTT. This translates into CATGQGSTDAQYF.

The CDR3 loop reads CASSYRRERGQFF. CDR3 in DNA: TGTGCCAGCAGTTACCGAAGGGAGAGGGGGCAGTTCTTC. V usage is TRBV6-2 or TRBV6-3 and J usage is TRBJ2-1; perhaps D is TRBD1 or TRBD2 (5 bases each). Germline loops: CDR1 MNHEY, CDR2 SVGEGT. The CDR3 spans 13 residues. Trimming cost V 2 bases and J 12 bases, with 14 bases left between them.

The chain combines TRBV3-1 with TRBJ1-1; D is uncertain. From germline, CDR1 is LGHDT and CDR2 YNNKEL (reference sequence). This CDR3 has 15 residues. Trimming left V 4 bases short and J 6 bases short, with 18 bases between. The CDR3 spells CASSRVPTPGAEAFF. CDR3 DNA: TGTGCCAGCAGCCGGGTCCCCACCCCCGGGGCTGAAGCTTTCTTT.

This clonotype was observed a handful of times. The CDR3 sequence: CASGTAVKYTDTQYF. CDR3 nucleotides: TGTGCCAGTGGCACAGCCGTCAAGTACACAGATACGCAGTATTTT. This chain links TRBV5-6 with TRBJ2-3; D gene unclear. V lost 8 bases, J lost 2 bases, and 18 bases lay in between. The CDR3 contains 15 residues. The V gene's germline CDR1 is SGHDT and CDR2 YYEEEE.

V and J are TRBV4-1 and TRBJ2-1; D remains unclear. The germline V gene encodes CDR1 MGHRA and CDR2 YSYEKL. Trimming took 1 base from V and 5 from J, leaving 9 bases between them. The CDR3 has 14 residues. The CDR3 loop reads CASSQGVQNNEQFF. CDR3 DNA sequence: TGCGCCAGCAGCCAAGGCGTGCAAAACAATGAGCAGTTCTTC.

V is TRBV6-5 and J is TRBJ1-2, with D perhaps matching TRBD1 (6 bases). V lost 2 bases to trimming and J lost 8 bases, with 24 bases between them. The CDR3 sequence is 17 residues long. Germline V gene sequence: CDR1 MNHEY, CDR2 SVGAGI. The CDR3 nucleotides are TGTGCCAGCAGTTACAGTGGCAGGGGCCAGGGGTACATAGGCTACACCTTC. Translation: CASSYSGRGQGYIGYTF.

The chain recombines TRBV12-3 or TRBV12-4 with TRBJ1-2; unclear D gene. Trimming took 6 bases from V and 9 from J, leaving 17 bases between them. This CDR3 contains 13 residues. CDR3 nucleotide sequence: TGTGCCAGCAGCCACGGAACCTCTTATAGCTACACCTTC. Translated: CASSHGTSYSYTF.

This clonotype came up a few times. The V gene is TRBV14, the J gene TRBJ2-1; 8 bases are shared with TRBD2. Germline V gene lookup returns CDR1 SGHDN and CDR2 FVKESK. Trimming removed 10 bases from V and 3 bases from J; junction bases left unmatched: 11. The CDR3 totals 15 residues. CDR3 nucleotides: TGTGCCACCACAAGGTCGGGGGGGGGCTACAATGAGCAGTTCTTC. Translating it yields CATTRSGGGYNEQFF.

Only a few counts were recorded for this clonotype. The CDR3 nucleotides read TGTGCCAGCAGCGGACAGACAGATACGCAGTATTTT. Amino acid sequence: CASSGQTDTQYF. V usage is TRBV11-3 and J usage is TRBJ2-3; D perhaps matches TRBD1 (6 bases). In germline, CDR1 is SGHNT, CDR2 YENEEA. Trimming shortened V by 5 bases and J by 3 bases, and 6 bases separated the two germline ends. The CDR3 consists of 12 residues.

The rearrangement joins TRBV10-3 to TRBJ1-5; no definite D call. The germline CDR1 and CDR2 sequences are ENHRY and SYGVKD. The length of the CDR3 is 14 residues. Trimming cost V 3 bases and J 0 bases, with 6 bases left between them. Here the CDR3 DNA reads TGTGCCATCAGTGAAACGGATAGCAATCAGCCCCAGCATTTT. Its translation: CAISETDSNQPQHF.

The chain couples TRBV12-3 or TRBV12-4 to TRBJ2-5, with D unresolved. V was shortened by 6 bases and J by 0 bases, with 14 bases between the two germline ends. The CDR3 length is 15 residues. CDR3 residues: CASRMSGADQETQYF. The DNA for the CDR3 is TGTGCCAGCAGGATGTCGGGCGCCGACCAAGAGACCCAGTACTTC.

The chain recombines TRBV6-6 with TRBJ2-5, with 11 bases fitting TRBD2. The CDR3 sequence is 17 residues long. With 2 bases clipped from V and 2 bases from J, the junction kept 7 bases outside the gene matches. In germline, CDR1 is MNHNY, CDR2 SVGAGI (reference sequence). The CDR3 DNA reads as TGTGCCAGCAGTTACATCCCCGCTAGCGGGAGGCAAGAGACCCAGTACTTC. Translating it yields CASSYIPASGRQETQYF.